Shown below are 27 T cell receptor beta chains from a single sample sequenced in a study of blood T cell repertoires in COVID-19. Here immunoSEQ multiplex PCR was the method, and the copy in TCRdb shows in-frame clones only, minus some. The data show around 430,000 clones, with around 89% seen just once and 10% to 15% held by the top ten. Sequences were obtained from peripheral blood. The receptors derive from a woman in her fifties or sixties with COVID-19, enrolled during active disease.

The chain recombines TRBV18 with TRBJ2-1, with 8 bases lining up with TRBD2. The V and J ends lost 4 bases and 4 bases, in that order; junction bases with no gene match: 6. Germline loops: CDR1 KGHSH, CDR2 LQKENI. This CDR3 is built from 15 residues. The CDR3 DNA reads TGTGCCAGCTCACTGCCGGGACTAGGGTACAATGAGCAGTTCTTC. Its protein product is CASSLPGLGYNEQFF. Full variable domain (outside the CDR3, taken from reference TRBV18 and TRBJ2-1): NAGVMQNPRHLVRRRGQEARLRCSPMKGHSHVYWYRQLPEEGLKFMVYLQKENIIDESGMPKERFSAEFPKEGPSILRIQQVVRGDSAAYFCASSLPGLGYNEQFFGPGTRLTVL.

This sequence joins TRBV2 and TRBJ2-2; the D gene is possibly TRBD2 (5 bases). The CDR3 extends over 14 amino acids. V lost 3 bases and J lost 7, with 12 bases in between. The germline gives CDR1 SNHLY, CDR2 FYNNEI. The CDR3 here is CASSDHNRGGELFF. In DNA, the CDR3 is TGTGCCAGCAGTGACCACAACCGGGGCGGGGAGCTGTTTTTT.

The table lists this clone with a few counts. The chain recombines TRBV9 with TRBJ2-7; D remains unclear. Germline V CDR1 and CDR2: SGDLS, YYNGEE. The CDR3 contains 13 residues. Trimming left V 4 bases short and J 0 bases short, with 8 bases between. The CDR3 sequence: CASSPSPSYEQYF. CDR3 DNA sequence: TGTGCCAGCAGCCCCAGTCCCTCCTACGAGCAGTACTTC.

The gene calls are TRBV6-1 and TRBJ2-7, with D possibly TRBD2 on 6 matching bases. Germline-derived CDR1 and CDR2 are MNHNS and SASEGT. The CDR3 extends over 15 amino acids. Trimming shortened V by 0 bases and J by 2 bases, and 11 bases separated the two germline ends. CDR3 DNA: TGTGCCAGCAGTGAAGCAGGAGGGTCACCCTACGAGCAGTACTTC. Translation gives CASSEAGGSPYEQYF.

The J gene is TRBJ1-2, the V gene TRBV19, with 7 bases fitting TRBD1. The CDR3 length is 14 residues. V was clipped by 9 bases and J by 4 bases; unmatched bases: 11. Germline values: CDR1 LNHDA, CDR2 SQIVND (reference sequence). In nucleotides, the CDR3 is TGTGCCAGCAGCAGACAGGGCCTCACCTATGGCTACACCTTC. Translation gives CASSRQGLTYGYTF.

Regarding this clone: Other nucleotide sequences in the sample specify the same CDR3. The V gene is TRBV5-1, the J gene TRBJ1-1; 7 bases fit TRBD1. Trimming took 4 bases from V and 2 from J; bases not matched to a gene: 5. Germline V gives CDR1 SGHRS, CDR2 YFSETQ. This CDR3 comprises 14 residues. The CDR3 reads CASSLTGANTEAFF. DNA for the CDR3: TGCGCCAGCAGCCTAACAGGGGCTAACACTGAAGCTTTCTTT.

About this clone: This sample also contains other DNA sequences that code for the same CDR3. This chain links TRBV12-3 or TRBV12-4 with TRBJ1-1, with D unclear. There are 13 residues in the CDR3. V lost 5 bases and J lost 5, with 12 bases in between. This chain's CDR3 is CASSLGSGTEAFF. The CDR3 bases are TGTGCCAGCAGTCTGGGTTCAGGAACTGAAGCTTTCTTT.

The chain has TRBV11-1 and TRBJ2-3; TRBD1 aligns across 7 bases. The ends lost 1 base at V and 0 bases at J; junction bases unmatched: 4. The CDR3 runs 16 residues. The germline CDR1 and CDR2 sequences are SGHAT and FQDESV (reference sequence). DNA of the CDR3: TGTGCCAGCAGCTTAGAGGGGGCTGTGAGCACAGATACGCAGTATTTT. Its protein product is CASSLEGAVSTDTQYF.

J is TRBJ2-5 and V is TRBV7-9; 8 positions agree with TRBD1. The CDR3 spans 14 residues. The trim removed 5 bases at V and 2 bases at J, leaving 4 bases unmatched. Germline V gene lookup returns CDR1 SEHNR and CDR2 FQNEAQ (reference sequence). CDR3 sequence reads: CASSKRDRQETQYF. In nucleotides, the CDR3 is TGTGCCAGCAGCAAACGGGACAGGCAAGAGACCCAGTACTTC.

The genes are TRBV4-1 and TRBJ2-3; unclear D gene. The CDR3 contains 14 residues. Germline V gives CDR1 MGHRA, CDR2 YSYEKL. V was trimmed by 0 bases and J by 10 bases, leaving 14 bases between them. This chain's CDR3 is CASSQDEYSRSQYF. CDR3 DNA sequence: TGCGCCAGCAGCCAAGATGAGTACAGTAGGTCGCAGTATTTT.

The rearrangement joins TRBV27 to TRBJ1-1; 7 positions match TRBD1. Unmatched junction bases numbered 9, after V lost 4 bases and J lost 1 base. Germline lookup yields CDR1 MNHEY and CDR2 SMNVEV (reference sequence). The CDR3 spans 16 residues. This CDR3 is CASSSTTGQSNTEAFF. CDR3 DNA sequence: TGTGCCAGCAGTTCAACCACGGGACAGTCGAACACTGAAGCTTTCTTT.

The CDR3: CASSPGQGLTPLHF. The CDR3 DNA follows: TGTGCCAGCTCACCGGGACAGGGACTGACACCCCTCCACTTT. The chain employs TRBV18 and TRBJ1-6; TRBD1 matches at 9 bases. V gave up 3 bases and J gave up 11 bases; unmatched junction bases: 5. The germline V gene has CDR1 KGHSH and CDR2 LQKENI. The CDR3 spans 14 residues.

The chain uses TRBV5-1 and TRBJ2-7; a possible D gene is TRBD1 (7 bases). The CDR3 runs to 15 residues. In germline, CDR1 is SGHRS, CDR2 YFSETQ. V was pared by 3 bases and J by 4 bases, with 17 bases between. CDR3 DNA sequence: TGCGCCAGCAGCTGGACAGGCCCGGGGGATTACGAGCAGTACTTC. Protein: CASSWTGPGDYEQYF.

This chain uses TRBV27 with TRBJ2-7; TRBD1 matches 9 bases. V lost 8 bases and J lost 2; bases outside the gene matches: 7. The CDR3 runs to 14 residues. Per germline, CDR1 MNHEY and CDR2 SMNVEV (reference sequence). The CDR3, as DNA: TGTGCCAGCCAGCGGGGACAGGGAGCCTACGAGCAGTACTTC. Residues: CASQRGQGAYEQYF.

This clone was picked up one time. The rearrangement joins TRBV5-1 to TRBJ1-2; 7 bases align to TRBD1. J lost 8 bases, V lost 4 bases, and 14 bases had no gene match. The CDR3 loop spans 15 amino acids. Germline CDR1 is SGHRS and CDR2 is YFSETQ. CDR3 protein: CASSLGTSSQGGYTF. The CDR3 bases are TGCGCCAGCAGCCTCGGGACTTCATCACAGGGGGGCTACACCTTC. Complete variable domain (other parts from reference TRBV5-1 and TRBJ1-2): KAGVTQTPRYLIKTRGQQVTLSCSPISGHRSVSWYQQTPGQGLQFLFEYFSETQRNKGNFPGRFSGRQFSNSRSEMNVSTLELGDSALYLCASSLGTSSQGGYTFGSGTRLTVV.

The J gene is TRBJ2-7, the V gene TRBV18; D not resolved. Germline CDR1 and CDR2: KGHSH and LQKENI. This CDR3 is built from 12 residues. V gave up 2 bases and J gave up 9 bases, with 11 bases separating them. The CDR3 nucleotides read TGTGCCAGCTCACCAGATTCAGTCGTGCAGTACTTC. It encodes CASSPDSVVQYF. Full variable domain (remainder filled in from reference TRBV18 and TRBJ2-7): NAGVMQNPRHLVRRRGQEARLRCSPMKGHSHVYWYRQLPEEGLKFMVYLQKENIIDESGMPKERFSAEFPKEGPSILRIQQVVRGDSAAYFCASSPDSVVQYFGPGTRLTVT.

The chain joins TRBV6-5 to TRBJ2-1, with 9 nucleotides matching TRBD1. Germline V gives CDR1 MNHEY, CDR2 SVGAGI. J was trimmed by 4 bases and V by 5 bases; bases with no gene match: 6. The CDR3 covers 15 residues. CDR3 protein: CASSTTGGRYNEQFF. DNA for the CDR3: TGTGCCAGCAGTACGACAGGGGGAAGATACAATGAGCAGTTCTTC.

This clone occurred a few times. The rearrangement joins TRBV7-8 to TRBJ2-2; TRBD2 agrees at 11 bases. The V gene's germline CDR1 is SGHVS and CDR2 FQNEAQ. The CDR3 extends over 17 amino acids. J was trimmed by 4 bases and V by 1 base; bases with no gene match: 5. The CDR3 region has the DNA TGTGCCAGCAGCTTAGGTAGCGGGGGGGCCCTCACCGGGGAGCTGTTTTTT. Its translation is CASSLGSGGALTGELFF. Complete variable domain (other parts from reference TRBV7-8 and TRBJ2-2): GAGVSQSPRYKVAKRGQDVALRCDPISGHVSLFWYQQALGQGPEFLTYFQNEAQLDKSGLPSDRFFAERPEGSVSTLKIQRTQQEDSAVYLCASSLGSGGALTGELFFGEGSRLTVL.

The chain uses TRBV19 and TRBJ1-5, with unresolved D. V lost 3 bases to trimming and J lost 4 bases, with 13 bases between them. This CDR3 region has 15 residues. Germline loops: CDR1 LNHDA, CDR2 SQIVND (reference sequence). CDR3 DNA: TGTGCCAGTAGTATGTTTTTGGTAGAAAATCAGCCCCAGCATTTT. It specifies CASSMFLVENQPQHF.

This clone was seen only a few times. V gene TRBV7-3 combines with J gene TRBJ1-6; TRBD1 agrees at 7 bases. The V gene's germline CDR1 is SGHTA and CDR2 FQGTGA. This CDR3 has 13 amino acids. The trim removed 5 bases at V and 10 bases at J, leaving 5 bases unmatched. In nucleotides, the CDR3 is TGTGCCAGCAGCCAAGGGGGCGAATCACCCCTCCACTTT. Translated: CASSQGGESPLHF.

The chain uses TRBV4-1 and TRBJ1-5, with D possibly being TRBD1 (5 bases). The germline V gene encodes CDR1 MGHRA and CDR2 YSYEKL. The CDR3 has 15 amino acids. The V end was cut by 6 bases, the J end by 0 bases, with 12 bases between. The CDR3 sequence is CASRVGTVSNQPQHF. The CDR3 DNA reads as TGCGCCAGCAGGGTTGGGACTGTTAGCAATCAGCCCCAGCATTTT.

The rearrangement links TRBV6-5 to TRBJ1-2, with D perhaps matching TRBD1 (6 bases). V lost 6 bases to trimming and J lost 3 bases, with 14 bases between them. The germline CDR1 and CDR2 sequences are MNHEY and SVGAGI. The CDR3 runs to 14 residues. CDR3: CASRAFGGDYGYTF. Here the CDR3 DNA reads TGTGCCAGCAGGGCCTTTGGGGGCGACTATGGCTACACCTTC.

The chain carries TRBV9 and TRBJ1-2, with no clear D. V was trimmed by 0 bases and J by 8 bases, leaving 17 bases between them. CDR1 and CDR2 from the germline V gene are SGDLS and YYNGEE. The CDR3 totals 15 residues. The CDR3 sequence is CASSVGAAEKRGYTF. In DNA form, the CDR3 reads TGTGCCAGCAGCGTAGGGGCAGCGGAAAAGAGGGGCTACACCTTC. The variable domain in full, with the rest retrieved from reference TRBV9 and TRBJ1-2, is DSGVTQTPKHLITATGQRVTLRCSPRSGDLSVYWYQQSLDQGLQFLIQYYNGEERAKGNILERFSAQQFPDLHSELNLSSLELGDSALYFCASSVGAAEKRGYTFGSGTRLTVV.

J is TRBJ2-7 and V is TRBV14; no reliable D call. The CDR3 consists of 13 residues. CDR1 SGHDN and CDR2 FVKESK come from the germline V gene. V was shortened by 2 bases and J by 3 bases, with 8 bases between the two germline ends. The CDR3 protein is CASSQSRVYEQYF. In DNA form, the CDR3 reads TGTGCCAGCAGCCAATCTCGGGTCTACGAGCAGTACTTC.

J is TRBJ2-1 and V is TRBV5-6, with D possibly matching TRBD1 (6 bases). Germline loops: CDR1 SGHDT, CDR2 YYEEEE. V was shortened by 7 bases and J by 8 bases, with 13 bases between the two germline ends. This CDR3 spans 12 amino acids. CDR3 sequence: CASGISGDEQFF. The DNA for the CDR3 is TGTGCCAGCGGGATCTCAGGGGATGAGCAGTTCTTC. The whole variable domain, remainder taken from reference TRBV5-6 and TRBJ2-1, is DAGVTQSPTHLIKTRGQQVTLRCSPKSGHDTVSWYQQALGQGPQFIFQYYEEEERQRGNFPDRFSGHQFPNYSSELNVNALLLGDSALYLCASGISGDEQFFGPGTRLTVL.

This clone appeared once. This chain connects TRBV18 to TRBJ1-4; D remains ambiguous. Germline V gene sequence: CDR1 KGHSH, CDR2 LQKENI. The CDR3 spans 13 residues. The V end was cut by 2 bases, the J end by 8 bases, with 9 bases between. As DNA, the CDR3 is TGTGCCAGCTCACCAGTGTTAGCAGAAAAACTGTTTTTT. The encoded protein is CASSPVLAEKLFF.

The genes are TRBV5-6 and TRBJ2-3, with 8 bases fitting TRBD2. CDR1 is SGHDT and CDR2 is YYEEEE in the germline V gene. V was pared by 1 base and J by 7 bases, with 11 bases of the junction left unmatched. The CDR3 length is 16 residues. The CDR3 region has the DNA TGTGCCAGCAGCTTGATTCTGCGGGGGGCCCCGAATACGCAGTATTTT. This translates into CASSLILRGAPNTQYF.